This T cell receptor beta chain is from a study of neurological immune-mediated disorders (dated 2019 in TCRdb). Regarding the research as a whole: Using UMI-based sequencing, the study compared peripheral blood TCR-beta repertoires from patients with HTLV-I-associated myelopathy (HAM/TSP), patients with multiple sclerosis, and healthy controls. The roughly 99 TCR-beta libraries covered PBMC samples along with longitudinal samples, technical triplicates, and paired sorted CD4+ and CD8+ T-cell subsets. Of the approximately 65 subjects in the cohort, about 14 were HAM/TSP patients, approximately 35 were multiple sclerosis patients, and some 20 were healthy controls.

About this clonotype itself: Its antigen has not been determined. One base away there is no much larger clone; base qualities are not given.

Here is what the overall study found, with its caveats: TCR clonal expansion was highest in HAM/TSP patients and lowest in MS patients, with MS patients falling below even healthy controls. No identical CDR3 amino acid sequences were found to be shared among expanded clones across subjects, suggesting that TCR-beta repertoires were private in all groups.

The germline V gene (reference sequence) gives CDR1 as GTSNPN and CDR2 as SVGIG. V is cut by 2 bases and J by 6 bases, and the space between the germline ends is 11 bases. Counted from cysteine to phenylalanine, this CDR3 has 13 amino acids. Kept here is only the CDR3 DNA, which spans 39 bases and is read in frame from base 1. For sorted-subset TCR libraries, about a million sorted CD4+ or CD8+ T cells were used. PBMCs were separated from peripheral blood using Ficoll-Hypaque density gradient centrifugation and then cryopreserved in liquid nitrogen. Paired sorted CD4+ and CD8+ subsets came from healthy controls, HAM/TSP patients and MS patients. cDNA was synthesized by template-switch 5'RACE using a primer carrying a 10-nucleotide random unique molecular identifier by which each TCR transcript was tagged. Every sequencing run yielded over 180 million TCR-beta sequences covering 15-18 subjects. The RNeasy kit was used to extract total RNA. The KAPA Real-time Library Amplification kit was used to amplify TCR-beta VDJ regions with primers for the TCR constant region and the 5'RACE anchor. A first PCR added sample indexes and Illumina adaptors, and a second PCR then raised library yield. After Ampure bead purification, the roughly 650 bp TCR product was size-selected on a 2% E-gel SizeSelection system. Library quality was checked on a Bioanalyzer, concentration was measured with Qubit, and libraries were quantified with the Kapa Library Quantification kit before pooling. Paired-end 2 x 150 bp sequencing of the libraries was performed on an Illumina HiSeq 2500. To increase sequence diversity, roughly 24-32% phiX was spiked into each library pool. In the original analysis: Quality-filtered reads were processed with the UMI-based MiGEC pipeline, and over 85% of raw TCR sequences were removed by the MiGEC pipeline during error correction. IMGT germline references were used for aligning VDJ genes, and each clonotype was defined as a unique CDR3 amino acid sequence together with its V-J genes. Clonal expansion, Shannon diversity and CDR3 relatedness were evaluated with VDJtools (CalcPairwiseDistances, ClusterSamples), while phylogenetic trees were built in CLCbio workbench. Expanded clones were defined as having at least 8 unique UMIs, based on coefficient-of-variation modelling across technical triplicates. TCRdb handled the public reads itself, with Q25 trimming in fastp and clone calling in MiXCR, and kept productive beta chains. Merged by CDR3 protein, the rows form single entries marked with the most common genes and DNA. The V and J calls and clone size come from TCRdb's table, not from the authors' own analysis. The sample table contains 30,000 to 45,000 distinct CDR3 sequences; only one count was recorded for roughly 12% of them. The top ten clones comprise around 4% of the sample.

The sequence joins TRBV30 to TRBJ1-5; too little of a D gene remains to name it. The sample was CD4+ T cells from blood. The TCR originated in a young woman with HTLV-1-associated myelopathy (HAM/TSP). The CDR3 protein: CAWSRGLAQPQHF. In nucleotide form, the sequence is TGTGCCTGGAGTAGAGGGTTGGCTCAGCCCCAGCATTTT. Reference TRBV30 and TRBJ1-5 proteins supply the regions before and after the CDR3; the full variable domain is: SQTIHQWPATLVQPVGSPLSLECTVEGTSNPNLYWYRQAAGRGLQLLFYSVGIGQISSEVPQNLSASRPQDRQFILSSKKLLLSDSGFYLCAWSRGLAQPQHFGDGTRLSIL.